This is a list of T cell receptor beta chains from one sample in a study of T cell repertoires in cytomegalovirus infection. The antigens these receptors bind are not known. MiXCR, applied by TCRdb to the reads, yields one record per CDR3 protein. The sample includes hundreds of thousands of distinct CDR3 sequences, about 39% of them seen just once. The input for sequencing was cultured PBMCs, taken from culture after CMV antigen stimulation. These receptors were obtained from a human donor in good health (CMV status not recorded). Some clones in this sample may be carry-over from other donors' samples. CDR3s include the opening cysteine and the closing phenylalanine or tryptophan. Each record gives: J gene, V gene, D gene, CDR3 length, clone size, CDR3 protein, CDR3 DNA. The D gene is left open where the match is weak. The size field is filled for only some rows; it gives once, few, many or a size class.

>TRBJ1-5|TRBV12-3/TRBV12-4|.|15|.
CASSLGASYNQPQHF
TGTGCCAGCAGTTTAGGAGCGTCTTACAATCAGCCCCAGCATTTT
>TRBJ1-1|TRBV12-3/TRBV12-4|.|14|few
CASSLAGGITEAFF
TGTGCCAGCAGTTTAGCCGGGGGAATCACTGAAGCTTTCTTT
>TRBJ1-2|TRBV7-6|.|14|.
CASSLEVRDTGYTF
TGTGCCAGCAGCTTAGAAGTAAGGGATACAGGCTACACCTTC
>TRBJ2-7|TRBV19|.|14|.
CARAPLDSSYEQYF
TGTGCTCGGGCCCCGTTGGACAGCTCCTACGAGCAGTACTTC
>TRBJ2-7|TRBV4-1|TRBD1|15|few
CASSEHRGLNYEQYF
TGCGCCAGCAGCGAACACAGGGGGCTGAACTACGAGCAGTACTTC
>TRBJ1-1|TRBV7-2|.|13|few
CASSLRGGSRAFF
TGTGCCAGCAGCTTACGAGGTGGGTCGCGAGCTTTCTTT
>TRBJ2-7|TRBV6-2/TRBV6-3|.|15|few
CASSYPSYNPYEQYF
TGTGCCAGCAGTTACCCCTCCTACAATCCCTACGAGCAGTACTTC
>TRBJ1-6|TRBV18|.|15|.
CASSPDRPYNSPLHF
TGTGCCAGCTCACCTGACAGGCCCTATAATTCACCCCTCCACTTT
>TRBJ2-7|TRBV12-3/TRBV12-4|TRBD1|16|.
CASTHRTGGHSYEQYF
TGTGCCAGCACCCATAGGACAGGGGGGCACTCCTACGAGCAGTACTTC
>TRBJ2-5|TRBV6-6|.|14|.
CASSSSRGIGTQYF
TGTGCCAGCAGCTCATCACGGGGGATCGGGACCCAGTACTTC
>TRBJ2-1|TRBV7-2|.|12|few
CASSLGGFEQFF
TGTGCCAGCAGCTTAGGGGGTTTTGAGCAGTTCTTC
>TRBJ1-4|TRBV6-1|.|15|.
CASSERGQRNEKLFF
TGTGCCAGCAGTGAAAGAGGACAACGTAATGAAAAACTGTTTTTT
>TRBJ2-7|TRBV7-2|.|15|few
CASSFASTGSYEQYF
TGTGCCAGCAGCTTCGCTTCGACCGGTTCCTACGAGCAGTACTTC
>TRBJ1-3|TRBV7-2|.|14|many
CASSLDIIRNTIYF
TGTGCCAGCAGCTTAGATATCATTCGGAACACCATATATTTT
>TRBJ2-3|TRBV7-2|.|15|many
CASSPRRGGADTQYF
TGTGCCAGCAGTCCCCGCAGGGGGGGAGCAGATACGCAGTATTTT
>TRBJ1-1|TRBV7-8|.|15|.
CASSPAGKQNTEAFF
TGTGCCAGCAGCCCCGCCGGGAAGCAGAACACTGAAGCTTTCTTT
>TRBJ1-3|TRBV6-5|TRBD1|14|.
CASQDRRTGNTIYF
TGTGCCAGCCAGGACAGGAGGACTGGAAACACCATATATTTT
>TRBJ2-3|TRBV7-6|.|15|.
CASSGRTADTDTQYF
TGTGCCAGCAGCGGACGGACAGCTGACACAGATACGCAGTATTTT
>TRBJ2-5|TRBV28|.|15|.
CASRNRGRPQETQYF
TGTGCCAGCAGAAACCGTGGGCGGCCCCAAGAGACCCAGTACTTC
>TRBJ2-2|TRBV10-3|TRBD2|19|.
CAISELLAGTQANTGELFF
TGTGCCATCAGTGAGTTACTAGCGGGGACACAAGCGAACACCGGGGAGCTGTTTTTT
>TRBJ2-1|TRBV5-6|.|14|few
CASSPQGPYNEQFF
TGTGCCAGCAGCCCACAGGGCCCCTACAATGAGCAGTTCTTC
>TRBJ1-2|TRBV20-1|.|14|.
CSARDRGQNYGYTF
TGCAGTGCTAGAGATCGGGGGCAGAACTATGGCTACACCTTC
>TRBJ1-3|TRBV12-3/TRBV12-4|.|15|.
CASIPPGYSGNTIYF
TGTGCCAGCATCCCGCCCGGGTACTCTGGAAACACCATATATTTT
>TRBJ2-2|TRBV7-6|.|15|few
CASSFSGEDTGELFF
TGTGCCAGCAGCTTTTCCGGGGAGGACACCGGGGAGCTGTTTTTT
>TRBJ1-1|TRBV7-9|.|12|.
CASSHSDTEAFF
TGTGCCAGCAGCCACTCCGACACTGAAGCTTTCTTT
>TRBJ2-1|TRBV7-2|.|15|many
CASSPRGLAVDEQFF
TGTGCCAGCAGCCCGAGGGGGCTAGCGGTCGATGAGCAGTTCTTC
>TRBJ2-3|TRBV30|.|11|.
CAWSVDDTQYF
TGTGCCTGGAGTGTAGACGATACGCAGTATTTT
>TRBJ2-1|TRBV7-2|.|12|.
CASSLAWNEQFF
TGTGCCAGCAGCTTAGCGTGGAATGAGCAGTTCTTC
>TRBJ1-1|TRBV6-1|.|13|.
CASSEAPHTEAFF
TGTGCCAGCAGTGAAGCCCCCCACACTGAAGCTTTCTTT
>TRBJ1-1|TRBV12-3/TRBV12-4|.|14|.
CASSLSPWGTEAFF
TGTGCCAGCAGTTTATCCCCGTGGGGCACTGAAGCTTTCTTT
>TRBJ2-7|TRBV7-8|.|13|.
CASSLEAGTEQYF
TGTGCCAGCAGCTTAGAGGCGGGGACCGAGCAGTACTTC
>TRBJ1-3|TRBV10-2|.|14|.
CASTGGRSLSTIYF
TGCGCCAGCACTGGGGGACGTTCCCTCTCCACCATATATTTT
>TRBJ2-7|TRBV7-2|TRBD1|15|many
CASSSSGTGLYEQYF
TGTGCCAGCAGCTCTTCCGGGACAGGTCTCTACGAGCAGTACTTC